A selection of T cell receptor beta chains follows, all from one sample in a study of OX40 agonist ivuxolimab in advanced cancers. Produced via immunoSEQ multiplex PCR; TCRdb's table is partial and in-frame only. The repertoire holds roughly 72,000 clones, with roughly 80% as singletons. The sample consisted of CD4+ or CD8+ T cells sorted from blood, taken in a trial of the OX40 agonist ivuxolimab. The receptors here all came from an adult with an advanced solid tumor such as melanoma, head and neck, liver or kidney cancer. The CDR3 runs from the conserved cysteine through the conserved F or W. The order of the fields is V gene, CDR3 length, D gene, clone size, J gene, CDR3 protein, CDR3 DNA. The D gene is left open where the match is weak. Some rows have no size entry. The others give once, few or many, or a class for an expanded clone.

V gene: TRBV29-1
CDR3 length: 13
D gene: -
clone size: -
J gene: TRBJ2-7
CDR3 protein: CSVEVRDHYEQYF
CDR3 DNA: TGCAGCGTTGAAGTCAGGGATCACTACGAGCAGTACTTC

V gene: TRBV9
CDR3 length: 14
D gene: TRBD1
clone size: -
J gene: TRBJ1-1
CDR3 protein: CASSVGDRAAEAFF
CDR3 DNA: TGTGCCAGCAGCGTAGGGGACAGGGCAGCTGAAGCTTTCTTT

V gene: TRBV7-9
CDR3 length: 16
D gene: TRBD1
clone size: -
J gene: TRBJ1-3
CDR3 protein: CASSLSQGAVGNTIYF
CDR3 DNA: TGTGCCAGCAGCTTATCGCAGGGGGCTGTGGGAAACACCATATATTTT

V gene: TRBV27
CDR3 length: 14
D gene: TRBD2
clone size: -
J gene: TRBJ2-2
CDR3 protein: CASSLAGGTGELFF
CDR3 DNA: TGTGCCAGCAGTTTAGCGGGAGGGACCGGGGAGCTGTTTTTT

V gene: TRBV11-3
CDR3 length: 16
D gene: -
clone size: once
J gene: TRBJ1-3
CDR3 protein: CASSQASGGSGNTIYF
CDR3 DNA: TGTGCCAGCAGCCAAGCTAGCGGCGGCTCTGGAAACACCATATATTTT

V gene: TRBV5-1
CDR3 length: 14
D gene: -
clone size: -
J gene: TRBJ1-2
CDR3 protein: CASSLAEGSGGYTF
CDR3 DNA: TGCGCCAGCAGCTTGGCGGAAGGGAGCGGGGGCTACACCTTC

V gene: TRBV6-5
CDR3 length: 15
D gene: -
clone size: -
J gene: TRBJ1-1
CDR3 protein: CASSYSSGADTEAFF
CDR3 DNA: TGTGCCAGCAGTTACTCTTCAGGGGCGGACACTGAAGCTTTCTTT

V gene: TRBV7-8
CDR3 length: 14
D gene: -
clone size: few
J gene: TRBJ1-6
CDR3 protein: CASSLADRTSPLHF
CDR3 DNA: TGTGCCAGCAGCTTAGCGGACCGAACATCACCCCTCCACTTT

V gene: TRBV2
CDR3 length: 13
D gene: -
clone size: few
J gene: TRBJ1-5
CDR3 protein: CACTGYGNQPQHF
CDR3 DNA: TGTGCCTGTACAGGGTACGGCAATCAGCCCCAGCATTTT

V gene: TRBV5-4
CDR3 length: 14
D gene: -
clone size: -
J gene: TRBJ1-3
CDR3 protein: CASSLQGPGNTIYF
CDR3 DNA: TGTGCCAGCAGCTTGCAGGGACCTGGAAACACCATATATTTT

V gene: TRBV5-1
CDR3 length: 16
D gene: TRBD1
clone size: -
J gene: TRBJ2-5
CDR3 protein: CASSSPRDRERQTQYF
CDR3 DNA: TGCGCCAGCAGCTCTCCCCGGGACAGGGAACGACAGACCCAGTACTTC

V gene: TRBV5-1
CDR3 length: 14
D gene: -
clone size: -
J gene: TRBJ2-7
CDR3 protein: CASSLAPPSYEQYF
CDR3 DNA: TGCGCCAGCAGCTTGGCACCGCCCTCCTACGAGCAGTACTTC

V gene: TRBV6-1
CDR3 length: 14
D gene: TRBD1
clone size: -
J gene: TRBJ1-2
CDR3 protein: CASTESGQTYGYTF
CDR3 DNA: TGTGCCAGCACCGAGTCGGGACAGACTTATGGCTACACCTTC

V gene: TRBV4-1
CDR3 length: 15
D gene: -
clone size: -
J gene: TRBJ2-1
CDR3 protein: CASNVMSGSTNEQFF
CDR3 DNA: TGCGCCAGCAATGTGATGAGCGGGTCCACCAATGAGCAGTTCTTC

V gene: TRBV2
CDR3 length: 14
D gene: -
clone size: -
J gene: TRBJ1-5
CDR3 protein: CASSERSGDQPQHF
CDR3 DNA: TGTGCCAGCAGTGAAAGGTCAGGGGATCAGCCCCAGCATTTT

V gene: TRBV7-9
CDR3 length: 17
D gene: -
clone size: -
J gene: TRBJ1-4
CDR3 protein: CASSLGQFSATNEKLFF
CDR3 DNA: TGTGCCAGCAGCTTAGGACAGTTTTCTGCAACTAATGAAAAACTGTTTTTT

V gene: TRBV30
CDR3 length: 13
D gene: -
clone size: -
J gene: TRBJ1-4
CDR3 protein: CAWSGGSGEKLFF
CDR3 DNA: TGTGCCTGGAGTGGCGGGTCCGGGGAAAAACTGTTTTTT